This TCR beta chain derives from a study of graft-versus-host responses after intestinal transplantation. Study in general: Recipients received multivisceral, liver-intestinal, or isolated intestinal transplants. Tacrolimus and steroids were given for about 3 years to all recipients after anti-thymocyte globulin induction. General study findings and limits: Researchers found GvH clones in recipient marrow, and some showed up first in ileum or blood. Early post-transplant HvG declines showed an association with peak circulating GvH clone levels.

Produced via immunoSEQ multiplex PCR; TCRdb's table is partial and in-frame only. The sample has 25,000 to 35,000 clones; nearly 90% are singletons. As to this clone: The antigen remains unidentified.

Germline V gives CDR1 SGHTA, CDR2 FQGNSA. The ends lost 5 bases at V and 7 bases at J; junction bases unmatched: 7. The CDR3 loop spans 16 amino acids. The TCR comes from a human patient who received an intestinal transplant, so some T cells may come from the graft donor. V and J are TRBV7-2 and TRBJ2-1; 14 nucleotides line up with TRBD2. Sequenced material: PBMCs, taken around 480 days after intestinal transplantation. The CDR3 coding sequence is TGTGCCAGCAGCAGGACTAGCGGGGGGTACTCTAATGAGCAGTTCTTC. As protein: CASSRTSGGYSNEQFF.